The 2 T cell receptor beta chains listed next were all sequenced from one sample in a study of shared clonotypes between healthy human individuals. Measured with immunoSEQ multiplex PCR; TCRdb has only the in-frame clones, and not every one. This table holds about 2.4 million clones, 93% found once. Material for sequencing was naive CD4+ T cells from PBMCs. Described subset: CD45RA+ positively selected. These receptors originate from a man between 18 and 29 years old in good health. Some clones in this sample may be carry-over from other donors' samples.

The genes are TRBV5-1 and TRBJ2-1, with TRBD2 identical over 8 bases. CDR1 is SGHRS and CDR2 is YFSETQ in the germline V gene. The CDR3 has 14 residues. V shed 0 bases, J shed 7 bases, and the junction held 3 bases outside the gene matches. The CDR3 nucleotides are TGCGCCAGCAGCTTGGCGGGAGGGCGGAATGAGCAGTTCTTC. Encoded protein: CASSLAGGRNEQFF.

V gene TRBV7-9 combines with J gene TRBJ2-7; TRBD2 might be the D (6 bases). Germline CDR1 SEHNR, CDR2 FQNEAQ (reference sequence). Deletions cut 7 bases from V and 7 bases from J, with 17 bases between. The CDR3 extends over 13 amino acids. The CDR3 loop is CASTLQGAGEQYF. CDR3 nucleotides: TGTGCCAGCACACTTCAAGGGGCGGGGGAGCAGTACTTC.